This TCR beta chain was observed in a study of T cell repertoires in cytomegalovirus infection. Study-wide context: Public TCR beta signatures indicated both CMV infection and matching HLA type. Notes on the study in general: CMV-specific HLA-C-restricted TCR beta clonotypes dominated the ex vivo response. Cumulative public TCR beta family frequency identified carriers of CMV plus the relevant HLA.

MiXCR, applied by TCRdb to the reads, yields one record per CDR3 protein. The table has fewer than 350,000 distinct CDR3 sequences, under 20% seen once. The CDR3 sequence is 14 residues long. V was cut by 6 bases and J by 7 bases, with 18 bases left in between. From germline, CDR1 is LGHNA and CDR2 YNFKEQ. This clonotype has only a few counts. The antigen is not known. The sequence came from a human donor in good health (CMV status not recorded). Some clones in this sample may be carry-over from other donors' samples. Sequencing input: PBMCs. This rearrangement joins TRBV4-2 to TRBJ1-2, with D unclear. This CDR3 is CASSSEEGTFGYTF. The DNA of the CDR3 is TGTGCCAGCAGTTCTGAGGAGGGAACATTTGGCTACACCTTC.